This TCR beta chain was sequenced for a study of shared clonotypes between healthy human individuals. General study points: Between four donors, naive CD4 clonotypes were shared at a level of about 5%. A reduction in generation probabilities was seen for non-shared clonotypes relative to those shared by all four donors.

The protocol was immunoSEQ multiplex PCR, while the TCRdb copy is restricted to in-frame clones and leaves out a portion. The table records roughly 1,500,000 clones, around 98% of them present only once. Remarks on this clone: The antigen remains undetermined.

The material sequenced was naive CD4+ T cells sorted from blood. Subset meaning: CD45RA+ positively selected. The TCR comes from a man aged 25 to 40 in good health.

The CDR3 loop reads CASSESQVSYNEQFF. In nucleotides, the CDR3 is TGCGCCAGCAGTGAGTCGCAGGTCTCCTACAATGAGCAGTTCTTC. The chain couples TRBV10-1 to TRBJ2-1; D not resolved. The germline V gene has CDR1 WNHNN and CDR2 SYGVQD (reference sequence). The CDR3 runs 15 residues. Trimming cost V 0 bases and J 0 bases, with 6 bases left between them.